This T cell receptor (beta chain) derives from a study of blood T cell repertoires in COVID-19. Sequenced by immunoSEQ multiplex PCR; TCRdb stores in-frame clones only, minus some. The sample includes about 150,000 clones, more than 85% seen only once; the top ten take about 3.2%. The receptor's source is a man between 60 and 75 years old with active or convalescent COVID-19. Sequencing was performed on peripheral blood.

The CDR3, as DNA: TGTGCCAGCAGCCAAGTTCCAGGGGGCTTCAAGGGTGGTTTAGATACGCAGTATTTT. This codes for CASSQVPGGFKGGLDTQYF. This chain joins TRBV4-2 and TRBJ2-3, with TRBD1 identical over 8 bases. The J segment lost 5 bases and the V segment lost 1 base, leaving 17 bases of the junction unmatched. The CDR3 is 19 residues long. Germline V CDR1 and CDR2: LGHNA, YNFKEQ.